This entry lists 4 T cell receptor beta chains sequenced from one sample in a study of CD8+ T cells in alopecia areata. Following extraction, RNA underwent reverse transcription to cDNA, which served as the sequencing template. Only in-frame clones appear in the TCRdb table, and some are missing; sequencing was by immunoSEQ multiplex PCR. The table includes fewer than 200,000 clones, about 60% detected once. This sample's treatment: oral pan-JAK inhibitor, 5-10 mg twice daily. Sequencing used CD8+ T cells sorted from blood, obtained at week 24, from a patient treated with tofacitinib. The receptors shown here come from a human donor with alopecia areata.

Notes on this clone: Other nucleotide sequences in the sample specify the same CDR3. This rearrangement joins TRBV9 to TRBJ2-7, with 7 bases matching TRBD1. The CDR3 runs to 13 residues. Germline V lookup: CDR1 SGDLS, CDR2 YYNGEE. With 3 bases clipped from V and 5 bases from J, the junction kept 5 bases outside the gene matches. DNA of the CDR3: TGTGCCAGCAGCGGAAGGACAGGACACGAGCAGTACTTC. Protein sequence: CASSGRTGHEQYF.

This clone was observed many times. V is TRBV27 and J is TRBJ2-7; D not resolved. V was pared by 5 bases and J by 5 bases, with 7 bases between. The CDR3 sequence is 11 residues long. CDR1 is MNHEY and CDR2 is SMNVEV in the germline V gene (reference sequence). The DNA of the CDR3 is TGTGCCAGCAGTGTAAGGGACGAGCAGTACTTC. Translation gives CASSVRDEQYF.

This clone was seen only once. The rearrangement links TRBV4-1 to TRBJ2-2, with D tentatively TRBD1 (6 bases). The CDR3 is 16 residues long. Trimming took 1 base from V and 0 from J, leaving 9 bases between them. CDR1 and CDR2 (germline): MGHRA, YSYEKL. In DNA, the CDR3 is TGCGCCAGCAGCCAAGTTGACAGGACGAACACCGGGGAGCTGTTTTTT. Residues: CASSQVDRTNTGELFF.

The chain combines TRBV10-3 with TRBJ1-1; no reliable D call. The CDR3 length is 17 residues. V shed 5 bases and J shed 1 base, with 20 bases lying between them. In germline, CDR1 is ENHRY, CDR2 SYGVKD. Here the CDR3 reads CAISSSKYGRENTEAFF. CDR3 sequence (DNA): TGTGCCATCAGTTCATCAAAATACGGGAGAGAGAACACTGAAGCTTTCTTT.